These 18 T cell receptor beta chains were all obtained from the same sample, sequenced in a study of identifying expanded T cells in peripheral blood. The data were produced by immunoSEQ multiplex PCR, yet TCRdb's version contains in-frame clones alone and is incomplete. Of 100,000 or so clones listed, around 89% are singletons. The sample taken for sequencing was blood. These receptors were collected from a person aged 18 to 75 in good health.

J is TRBJ2-1 and V is TRBV5-8, with D possibly called TRBD1 or TRBD2 (5 bases each). This CDR3 contains 16 residues. The germline gives CDR1 SGHTS, CDR2 YDEGEE. V was shortened by 2 bases and J by 0 bases, with 12 bases between the two germline ends. CDR3 nucleotide sequence: TGTGCCAGCAGCTTTTCACTGGGGGACTCCTACAATGAGCAGTTCTTC. The encoded protein is CASSFSLGDSYNEQFF.

The rearrangement joins TRBV4-1 to TRBJ2-7; TRBD1 aligns across 9 bases. This CDR3 region has 16 residues. V trimming: 3 bases; J trimming: 7 bases; junction bases outside the gene matches: 13. Germline V gene data show CDR1 as MGHRA and CDR2 as YSYEKL. As DNA, the CDR3 is TGCGCCAGCAGCCAGTTCAATACAGGGGGCGCTTGGGAGCAGTACTTC. Protein: CASSQFNTGGAWEQYF.

The J gene is TRBJ2-1, the V gene TRBV6-1, with 7 bases identical to TRBD1. The CDR3 has 14 amino acids. With 3 bases clipped from V and 12 bases from J, the junction kept 11 bases outside the gene matches. The germline CDR1 and CDR2 sequences are MNHNS and SASEGT. The CDR3 region is CASSEEAYRGGQFF. The CDR3 bases are TGTGCCAGCAGTGAGGAGGCCTACAGGGGCGGGCAGTTCTTC.

The V gene is TRBV18, the J gene TRBJ1-2; 7 bases map to TRBD1. Germline CDR1 KGHSH, CDR2 LQKENI. The CDR3 covers 14 residues. With V trimmed by 3 bases and J by 6 bases, 7 bases remained unmatched. CDR3 sequence reads: CASSPAEGAHGYTF. The CDR3 DNA follows: TGTGCCAGCTCACCGGCAGAGGGGGCGCATGGCTACACCTTC.

This clone occurred once. The V gene is TRBV30, the J gene TRBJ2-6; D is possibly TRBD1 (5 bases). The germline V gene has CDR1 GTSNPN and CDR2 SVGIG (reference sequence). CDR3 length: 13 residues. Trimming cost V 5 bases and J 4 bases, with 9 bases left between them. The CDR3, as DNA: TGTGCCTGGTTGGGGCACGGGGCCAACGTCCTGACTTTC. Protein sequence: CAWLGHGANVLTF.

This chain uses TRBV7-2 with TRBJ1-1, with D possibly matching TRBD1 (6 bases). The CDR3 contains 15 residues. Trimming cost V 5 bases and J 0 bases, with 13 bases left between them. CDR1 and CDR2 (germline): SGHTA, FQGNSA. CDR3 amino acids: CASSLGAGMNTEAFF. CDR3 nucleotides: TGTGCCAGCAGCCTGGGGGCAGGGATGAACACTGAAGCTTTCTTT.

The CDR3 bases are TGTGCCTGGAGTGTACAGCAGAAAGCTTTCTTT. It codes for CAWSVQQKAFF. The V gene is TRBV30, the J gene TRBJ1-1; D not resolved. The CDR3 is made up of 11 amino acids. With 0 bases removed from V and 9 bases from J, the gap between germline ends came to 8 bases. Germline lookup yields CDR1 GTSNPN and CDR2 SVGIG (reference sequence). Based on the CDR3 plus reference TRBV30 and TRBJ1-1, the full variable domain is SQTIHQWPATLVQPVGSPLSLECTVEGTSNPNLYWYRQAAGRGLQLLFYSVGIGQISSEVPQNLSASRPQDRQFILSSKKLLLSDSGFYLCAWSVQQKAFFGQGTRLTVV.

This chain uses TRBV4-3 with TRBJ1-6; 7 bases agree with TRBD1. Trimming cost V 2 bases and J 9 bases; bases outside gene matches: 7. Germline V gene lookup returns CDR1 LGHNA and CDR2 YSLEER. This CDR3 has 15 residues. In DNA, the CDR3 is TGCGCCAGCAGCCAAAGGACAGGCGGCTCTTCACCCCTCCACTTT. Residues: CASSQRTGGSSPLHF.

The sample holds one count of this clone. The chain joins TRBV6-5 to TRBJ2-7, with D hard to call. This CDR3 contains 12 residues. CDR1 MNHEY and CDR2 SVGAGI come from the germline V gene. V was cut by 2 bases and J by 6 bases, with 8 bases left in between. CDR3 in DNA: TGTGCCAGCAGTTACATGGCTTCCGAGCAGTACTTC. Residues: CASSYMASEQYF.

The CDR3 spells CASSLGDEQYF. CDR3 DNA sequence: TGTGCCAGCAGCTTAGGTGACGAGCAGTACTTC. V gene TRBV13 combines with J gene TRBJ2-7; D gene uncertain. This CDR3 region has 11 residues. Trimming took 0 bases from V and 5 from J, leaving 2 bases between them. In germline, CDR1 is PRHDT, CDR2 FYEKMQ (reference sequence). Drawing the rest from reference TRBV13 and TRBJ2-7, the complete variable domain is AAGVIQSPRHLIKEKRETATLKCYPIPRHDTVYWYQQGPGQDPQFLISFYEKMQSDKGSIPDRFSAQQFSDYHSELNMSSLELGDSALYFCASSLGDEQYFGPGTRLTVT.

This clone was seen just once. The V call is TRBV28, the J call TRBJ1-2, with TRBD1 as a possible D gene (5 bases). Trimming shortened V by 6 bases and J by 2 bases, and 16 bases separated the two germline ends. Germline CDR1 MDHEN, CDR2 SYDVKM. The CDR3 spans 15 residues. CDR3 sequence (DNA): TGTGCCAGCAGGGGGTGGGGCAGAATGAACTATGGCTACACCTTC. Translating it yields CASRGWGRMNYGYTF.

This chain joins TRBV21-1 and TRBJ2-3; TRBD2, the table's D call, was not compared with the DNA. TRBV21-1 is reported as a pseudogene. The CDR3 loop spans 15 amino acids. As DNA, the CDR3 is TGTGCCAGCAGCAATCACGGATCGGCGGCAGATACGCAGTATTTT. Translated, it gives CASSNHGSAADTQYF.

CDR3 coding DNA: TGTGCCAGCAGCACCGCCGTGGTAATCTCCTACGAGCAGTACTTC. It codes for CASSTAVVISYEQYF. The rearrangement uses TRBV7-2 and TRBJ2-7; D uncertain. CDR1 and CDR2 from the germline V gene are SGHTA and FQGNSA. The CDR3 spans 15 residues. The germline V and J ends were trimmed by 5 bases and 0 bases, with 14 bases remaining between them.

The chain carries TRBV5-5 and TRBJ1-6, with D uncertain. V was cut by 2 bases and J by 6 bases, with 6 bases left in between. Germline V gene lookup returns CDR1 SGHKS and CDR2 YYEKEE (reference sequence). The CDR3 sequence is 13 residues long. The CDR3 sequence is CASSFLRNSPLHF. CDR3 in DNA: TGTGCCAGCAGCTTCCTACGTAATTCACCCCTCCACTTT.

The chain employs TRBV7-2 and TRBJ2-1; D is uncertain. The CDR3 loop spans 13 amino acids. Germline V CDR1 and CDR2: SGHTA, FQGNSA. Trimming took 3 bases from V and 5 from J, leaving 8 bases between them. Here the CDR3 reads CASSFGPDNEQFF. The CDR3 coding sequence is TGTGCCAGCAGCTTTGGGCCTGACAATGAGCAGTTCTTC. Using reference TRBV7-2 and TRBJ2-1 for the parts outside the CDR3, the full variable domain is GAGVSQSPSNKVTEKGKDVELRCDPISGHTALYWYRQSLGQGLEFLIYFQGNSAPDKSGLPSDRFSAERTGGSVSTLTIQRTQQEDSAVYLCASSFGPDNEQFFGPGTRLTVL.

The chain employs TRBV9 and TRBJ2-3; 7 bases fit TRBD2. The CDR3 length is 13 residues. Germline CDR1 and CDR2: SGDLS and YYNGEE. V was clipped by 7 bases and J by 0 bases; unmatched bases: 2. The CDR3 nucleotides read TGTGCCAGCTCGGGGGGAAGCACAGATACGCAGTATTTT. It specifies CASSGGSTDTQYF. The full variable domain, completed using reference TRBV9 and TRBJ2-3, is DSGVTQTPKHLITATGQRVTLRCSPRSGDLSVYWYQQSLDQGLQFLIQYYNGEERAKGNILERFSAQQFPDLHSELNLSSLELGDSALYFCASSGGSTDTQYFGPGTRLTVL.

J is TRBJ1-4 and V is TRBV7-9, with 7 bases identical to TRBD1. CDR1 and CDR2 from the germline V gene are SEHNR and FQNEAQ (reference sequence). The trim removed 3 bases at V and 8 bases at J, leaving 6 bases unmatched. This CDR3 comprises 14 residues. The CDR3 DNA sequence: TGTGCCAGCAGCTTCCTGCAGGGGGAAGAAAAACTGTTTTTT. This codes for CASSFLQGEEKLFF.

The chain combines TRBV15 with TRBJ1-5; D is undetermined. The CDR3 runs to 15 residues. V dropped 4 bases and J dropped 3 bases, with 13 bases sitting between them. Germline assignment: CDR1 LNHNV and CDR2 YYDKDF (reference sequence). CDR3 sequence: CATSKTRASNQPQHF. Here the CDR3 DNA reads TGTGCCACCAGCAAGACTCGGGCCTCCAATCAGCCCCAGCATTTT.